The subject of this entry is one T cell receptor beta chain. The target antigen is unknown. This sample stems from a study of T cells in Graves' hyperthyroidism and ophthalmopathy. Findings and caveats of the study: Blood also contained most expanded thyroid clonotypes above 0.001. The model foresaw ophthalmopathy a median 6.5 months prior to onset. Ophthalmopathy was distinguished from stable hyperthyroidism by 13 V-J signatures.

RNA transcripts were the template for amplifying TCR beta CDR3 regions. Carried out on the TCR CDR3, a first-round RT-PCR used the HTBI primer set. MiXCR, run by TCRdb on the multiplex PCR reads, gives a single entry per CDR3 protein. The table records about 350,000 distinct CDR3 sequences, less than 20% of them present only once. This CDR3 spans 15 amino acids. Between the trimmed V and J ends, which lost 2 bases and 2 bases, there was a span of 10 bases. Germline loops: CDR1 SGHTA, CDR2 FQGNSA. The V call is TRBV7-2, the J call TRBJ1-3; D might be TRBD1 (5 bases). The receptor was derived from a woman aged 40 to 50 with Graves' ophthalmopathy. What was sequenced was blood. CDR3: CASSLSAGAGNTIYF. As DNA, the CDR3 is TGTGCCAGCAGCTTATCCGCGGGGGCTGGAAACACCATATATTTT.